The present T cell receptor (beta chain) was sequenced within a study of cytomegalovirus exposure and HLA in healthy donors (dated by TCRdb to 2016 to 2017). Regarding the complete study: An earlier analysis of approximately 640 of the donors reported roughly 300 Gb of sequence data and some 120 million unique TCR beta sequences from about 200 million T cells. Donor age, sex, ethnicity and CMV serostatus were collected together with the repertoire data. High-throughput TCR immunosequencing, statistical association of individual TCRs with disease status, and machine learning were combined to predict cytomegalovirus infection status. The aim of the study was to test whether cataloging public T cell receptors could identify signatures of past pathogen exposure. About 5 DR-DQ haplotypes were handled as single units for association and clustering, since linkage in the cohort was strong. Across about 370 genotyped donors of the cohort, an average of 235,054 unique TCR beta nucleotide sequences per donor were sequenced, and roughly 20% of those sequences were non-productive. The genetic ancestry cluster associated with self-reported Caucasian donors included 81% of the roughly 360 genotyped donors. Every repertoire in the discovery cohort had been generated on one and the same sequencing platform. An earlier analysis of 587 of the donors applied high-throughput TCR beta sequencing to assess whether each TCR beta V gene segment acted as functional or pseudogenic. HLA typing included class I and class II loci at four-digit resolution. The study used immunosequencing to profile the T cell repertoires of several hundred subjects and linked those repertoires to cytomegalovirus serostatus. Besides the first cohort of around 700 subjects, a separate validation cohort made up of over 100 different subjects was used. A later genetic analysis took genome-wide SNP genotypes for about 60% of the roughly 670 donors and used that subset as a discovery cohort. The number of donors typed differed by locus, with about 629-630 for A, B, C, DRB1 and DQB1, roughly 550 for DQA1, approximately 580 for DPA1, and around 460 for DPB1. Rather than using new phenotypic data, the later analysis identified candidate immune exposures from TCR beta sequences and from how often those sequences occurred across donors. Around 330 gigabases of sequencing data and roughly 80 million unique TCR sequences made up an early release that covered roughly 670 HLA-typed donors. A later analysis re-analyzed previously published TCR beta repertoires from approximately 700 donors and added high-resolution HLA genotyping to study TCR occurrence patterns.

The CDR3 goes from the cysteine to the phenylalanine over 15 residues. The retained sequence is limited to the CDR3, 45 bases, with the frame set at the first base. The germline ends are 15 bases apart after V is trimmed by 5 bases and J by 1 base. Per the germline V gene (reference sequence), GTSNPN is the CDR1 and SVGIG is the CDR2. This clone was counted only a few times. Its antigen specificity is not known. The sample holds no much larger clone one base away, and base qualities are not on file. The library was built by means of the immunoSEQ multiplex PCR assay. For the multiplex PCR, a mixture combining 60 forward primers for TCR Vbeta segments and 13 reverse primers for TCR Jbeta segments was used. The CDR3 region of rearranged TCR beta genes was amplified from genomic DNA by a multiplex PCR assay. Amplified TCR beta libraries were sequenced as 87-base-pair reads on the Illumina HiSeq System. The study's own analysis went as follows. In a later analysis, 77 million or so unique TCR beta chains were counted across the roughly 670 repertoires, and about 10 million of these chains were shared by at least two donors. Raw reads were error-corrected and collapsed into unique sequences by a nearest-neighbor algorithm in which closely related sequences were merged to remove PCR and sequencing errors. V, D and J gene segments were assigned by aligning CDR3 sequences to IMGT reference sequences. For a sequence to be retained, a match of at least six nucleotides to both a V gene segment and a J gene segment was required. A rearrangement counted as productive if the CDR3 had no stop codons and remained in frame with V and J, and every other rearrangement counted as non-productive. Following IMGT convention, CDR3 was defined as the stretch from the second conserved V-encoded cysteine to the conserved J-encoded phenylalanine. The earlier analysis of some 600 of the donors excluded sequences that lacked an unambiguous match to a single V gene segment. An earlier analysis of approximately 590 of the donors called V segments functional above 56.7% productive rearrangements and segregating when the between-donor standard deviation exceeded 5%. A statistical classification framework was developed to diagnose cytomegalovirus status using the catalog of TCR beta chain sequences. In a later analysis, V and J genes were assigned by comparing TCR nucleotide sequences against IMGT/GENE-DB human TR gene sequences. In a later analysis, CDR3 sequences and most-parsimonious VDJ recombination scenarios were assigned using the TCRdist pipeline. In a later analysis, each TCR beta chain was defined by its CDR3 amino acid sequence together with its V-gene family, and reads without a unique V-gene family were excluded. As a way to deal with suspected cross-contamination and a sequencing artifact, a later analysis dropped roughly 600 nucleotide sequences that were highly shared and had low generation probability. For each public chain, a later analysis derived a clonal expansion index from normalized ranks of inferred template counts within each repertoire. A later analysis computed generation probabilities with a VDJ recombination model fitted to out-of-frame rearrangements, and checked the results against IGoR. In a later analysis, TCR-TCR, TCR-HLA and TCR-CMV co-occurrence was scored with hypergeometric tests, and a repertoire-size bias correction was applied to TCR pairs. A later analysis estimated false discovery rates by permuting HLA or CMV assignments 20 times. A later analysis grouped co-occurring TCRs with DBSCAN, adding TCRdist sequence similarity when clustering within HLA-allele-positive subsets. Repertoires with fewer than 30,000 or more than 120,000 public chains were left out of co-occurrence clustering, as were about 5 repertoires with anomalous nucleotide sharing. Here the immuneACCESS table is served through TCRdb, limited to in-frame sequences with V and J called. Missing clones are a known gap in these copies; in checked studies unresolved V genes cover under half, and the rest lacks a known reason. D and trimming were read from the DNA, whereas the V and J calls and clone size are those reported in that table. The sample records fewer than 85,000 clones, roughly two thirds of which are singletons. Approximately 4.4% of the sample lies in the top ten.

Broad study findings and their caveats: The 87-base-pair reads could not distinguish some IMGT-functional V segments, including TRBV6-2 and TRBV6-3, so those segments were excluded. The sequencing pipeline was judged likely to have produced a cluster of highly shared sequence variants as a technical artifact. A further reported finding was that TCR beta sequences accurately predicted the HLA-A and HLA-B alleles for most subjects in the first cohort. The cohort was sequenced for TCR beta chains only, and without alpha or paired-chain data the features that could be detected were limited. The authors suggested that the approach could potentially be generalized to other disease states and immunological phenotypes. Broadly in line with IMGT annotations, most TCR beta V segments showed up in productive rearrangements about 87% or about 30% of the time in an earlier analysis of around 550 of the donors. According to a later genetic analysis, donors in an Asian-associated ancestry cluster had fewer N-insertions in productive TCRs than the approximately 650-donor mean. In vitro tests confirmed that a few of the cytomegalovirus-associated TCR beta chains recognize cytomegalovirus antigens. In the study, some 180 TCR beta chains were listed as associated with cytomegalovirus. Across donors, most TCR sequences were observed very rarely, whereas some public TCRs were present in many individuals. An association between a missense DCLRE1C variant and V-gene and J-gene trimming of TCR beta chains was found in a later genetic analysis and replicated in an independent cohort. According to a later analysis, TCR association rates differed among HLA loci, with DRB1 alleles showing the most associated TCRs and HLA-C alleles showing the fewest. Assigning TCR associations to individual alleles was difficult when HLA alleles, especially DR and DQ, strongly co-occurred. Most CMV-associated TCR beta chains appeared to be HLA-restricted in a later analysis, and the HLA associations seemed to be driven largely by CMV exposure. Sequencing depth was assumed to be roughly uniform across donors in the presence/absence analyses, though that assumption may not hold. In a later analysis, HLA-associated TCR beta chains showed more clonal expansion and lower generation probabilities than non-associated chains that were equally common. The earlier analysis of 587 of the donors excluded about 16 rarely observed V segments, including chromosome 9 orphons, because counts were too low. At a false discovery rate of 0.05, a later analysis linked roughly 17,000 TCR beta sequences to specific HLA alleles. According to a later analysis, parvovirus B19, influenza, CMV and Epstein-Barr virus appeared linked to several top co-occurrence clusters. HLA typing was unavailable for some donors at each locus, so association tests used only the typed subset. Linkage disequilibrium might explain the correlated functional status among segregating V segments, but an unknown experimental factor could not be excluded. Cytomegalovirus status was reported to be diagnosed by the classifier with high specificity and sensitivity in both the original and validation cohorts. CMV serostatus was the only immune exposure information available for the cohort.

The cohort comprised more than 550 healthy bone marrow donors. At the time of sampling, every cohort member was nominally healthy, though immune exposures that went unrecorded were likely present. The donor was CMV seropositive and was included in the group of 250 to 300 seropositive cohort members. Each donor provided a peripheral blood sample, and peripheral blood mononuclear cells were used for TCR beta sequencing. Genomic DNA extraction from the blood cell samples was performed with the Qiagen DNeasy Blood Extraction Kit. The chain couples TRBV30 to TRBJ2-1; TRBD2 might be the D gene, on 6 matching bases. Sample: PBMCs. This sequence was found in a man aged 55 to 70 in good health and CMV-seropositive. The CDR3 protein is CAWHRRGSSYNEQFF. The nucleotides are TGTGCCTGGCACAGGAGGGGATCGTCCTACAATGAGCAGTTCTTC.